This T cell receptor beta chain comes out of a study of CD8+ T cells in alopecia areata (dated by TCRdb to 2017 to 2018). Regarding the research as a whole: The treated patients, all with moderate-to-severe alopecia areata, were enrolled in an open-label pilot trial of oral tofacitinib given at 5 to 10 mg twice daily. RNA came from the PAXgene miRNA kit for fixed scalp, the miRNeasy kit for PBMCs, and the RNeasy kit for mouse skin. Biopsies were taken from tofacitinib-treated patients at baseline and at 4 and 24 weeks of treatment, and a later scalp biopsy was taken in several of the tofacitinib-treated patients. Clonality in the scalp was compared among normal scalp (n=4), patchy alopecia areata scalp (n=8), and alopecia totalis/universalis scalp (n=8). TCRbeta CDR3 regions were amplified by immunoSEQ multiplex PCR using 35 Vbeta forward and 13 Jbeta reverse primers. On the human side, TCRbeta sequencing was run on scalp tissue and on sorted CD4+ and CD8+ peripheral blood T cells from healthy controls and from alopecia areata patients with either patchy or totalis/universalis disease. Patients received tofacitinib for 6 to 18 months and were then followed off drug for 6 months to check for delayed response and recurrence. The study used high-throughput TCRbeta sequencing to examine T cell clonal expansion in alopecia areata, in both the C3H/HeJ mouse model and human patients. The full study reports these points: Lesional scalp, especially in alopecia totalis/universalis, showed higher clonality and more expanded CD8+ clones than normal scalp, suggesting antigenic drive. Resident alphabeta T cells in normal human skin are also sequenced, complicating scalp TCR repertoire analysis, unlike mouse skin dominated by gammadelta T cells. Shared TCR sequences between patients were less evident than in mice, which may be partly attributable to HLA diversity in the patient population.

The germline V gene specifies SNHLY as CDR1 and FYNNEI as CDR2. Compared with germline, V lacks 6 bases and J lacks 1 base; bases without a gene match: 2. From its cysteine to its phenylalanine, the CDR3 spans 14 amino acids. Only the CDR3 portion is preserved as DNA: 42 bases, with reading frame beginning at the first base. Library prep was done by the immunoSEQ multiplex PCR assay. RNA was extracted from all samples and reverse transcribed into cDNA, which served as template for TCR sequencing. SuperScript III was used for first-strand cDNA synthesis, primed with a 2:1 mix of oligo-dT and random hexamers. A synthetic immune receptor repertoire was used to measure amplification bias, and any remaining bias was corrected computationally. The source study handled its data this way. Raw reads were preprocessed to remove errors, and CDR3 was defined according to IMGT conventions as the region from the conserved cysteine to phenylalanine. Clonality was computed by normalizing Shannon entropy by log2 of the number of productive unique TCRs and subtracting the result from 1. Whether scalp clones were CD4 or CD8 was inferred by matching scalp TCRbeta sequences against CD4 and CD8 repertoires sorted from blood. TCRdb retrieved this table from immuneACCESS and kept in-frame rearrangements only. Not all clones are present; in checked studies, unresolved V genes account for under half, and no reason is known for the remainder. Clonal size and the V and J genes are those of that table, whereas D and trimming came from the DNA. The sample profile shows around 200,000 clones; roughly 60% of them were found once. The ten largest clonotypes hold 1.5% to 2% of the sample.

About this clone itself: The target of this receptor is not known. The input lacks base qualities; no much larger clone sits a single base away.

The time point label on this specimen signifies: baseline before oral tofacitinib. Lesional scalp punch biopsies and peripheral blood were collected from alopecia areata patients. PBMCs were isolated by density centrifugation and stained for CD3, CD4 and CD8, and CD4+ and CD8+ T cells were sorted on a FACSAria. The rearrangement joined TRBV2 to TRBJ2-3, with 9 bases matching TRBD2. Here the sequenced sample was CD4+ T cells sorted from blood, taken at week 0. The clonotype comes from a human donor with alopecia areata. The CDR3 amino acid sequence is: CASRVAGGTDTQYF. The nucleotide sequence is TGTGCCAGCAGAGTAGCGGGGGGCACAGATACGCAGTATTTT.